The rows below give T cell receptor beta chains drawn from one sample of a study of vaccination and CD4 T cells after COVID-19. Their target antigens are unknown. Via MiXCR, TCRdb re-called the PCR reads, giving one row per CDR3 protein. This table has more than 5,500 distinct CDR3 sequences, about 26% appearing once. Sequenced sample: CD4+ T cells from blood, cultured in vitro. The receptors stem from a human donor in good health. Both conserved end residues are part of each CDR3. D genes are given only for firm matches. Rows give clone size only sometimes, using once, few, many, or a class for an expanded clone.

TRBJ2-2 | TRBV5-5 | TRBD1 | . | CASSGPGQGFPGELFF | TGTGCCAGCAGCGGGCCGGGACAGGGGTTCCCCGGGGAGCTGTTTTTT
TRBJ2-1 | TRBV11-2 | TRBD2 | . | CASSLDVSGVVDEQFF | TGTGCCAGCAGCTTAGATGTAAGCGGGGTTGTAGATGAGCAGTTCTTC
TRBJ2-7 | TRBV6-1 | . | few | CASRLISGVMYF | TGTGCCAGCAGATTGATCTCTGGGGTTATGTACTTC
TRBJ2-5 | TRBV5-6 | . | . | CASSLLGETQYF | TGTGCCAGCAGCTTGTTGGGGGAGACCCAGTACTTC
TRBJ2-6 | TRBV20-1 | TRBD2 | . | CSVGLAGAPGSGANVLTF | TGCAGTGTCGGGCTAGCGGGGGCCCCCGGCTCTGGGGCCAACGTCCTGACTTTC
TRBJ1-5 | TRBV4-1 | TRBD1 | few | CASSDTGVSNQPQHF | TGCGCCAGCAGCGACACAGGGGTCAGCAATCAGCCCCAGCATTTT
TRBJ1-2 | TRBV11-2 | . | . | CASSLDHYGGRGYTF | TGTGCCAGCAGCTTAGATCACTACGGGGGTCGGGGCTACACCTTC
TRBJ2-7 | TRBV2 | . | few | CASKAQGGGSYEQYF | TGTGCCAGCAAAGCCCAGGGTGGAGGCTCCTACGAGCAGTACTTC
TRBJ2-2 | TRBV20-1 | . | . | CSASGGNFTGELFF | TGCAGTGCTAGTGGGGGGAACTTCACCGGGGAGCTGTTTTTT
TRBJ2-7 | TRBV19 | . | . | CASRSAGMVTYEQYF | TGTGCCAGTAGGTCGGCGGGAATGGTTACCTACGAGCAGTACTTC
TRBJ2-2 | TRBV11-1 | . | few | CASSLVQGATTGELFF | TGTGCCAGCAGCTTAGTACAGGGAGCAACCACCGGGGAGCTGTTTTTT
TRBJ1-2 | TRBV6-5 | . | few | CASSSQGGGYTF | TGTGCCAGCAGTTCCCAAGGAGGAGGCTACACCTTC
TRBJ1-2 | TRBV25-1 | . | few | CASSDYDTEFYGYTF | TGTGCCAGCAGTGACTACGATACAGAGTTCTATGGCTACACCTTC
TRBJ1-1 | TRBV20-1 | . | . | CSARDPGGADTEAFF | TGCAGTGCTAGAGATCCGGGGGGCGCAGACACTGAAGCTTTCTTT
TRBJ2-2 | TRBV7-3 | TRBD1 | few | CASRPYPQGGATGELFF | TGTGCCAGCAGGCCGTATCCACAGGGGGGTGCCACCGGGGAGCTGTTTTTT
TRBJ1-6 | TRBV12-3/TRBV12-4 | . | once | CASSSSRPGDSPLHF | TGTGCCAGCAGTTCCTCCCGGCCTGGGGATTCACCCCTCCACTTT
TRBJ1-2 | TRBV15 | . | . | CATSGRVTGGKHGYTF | TGTGCCACCAGCGGTCGAGTTACGGGGGGCAAGCATGGCTACACCTTC
TRBJ2-2 | TRBV6-1 | . | . | CASSESGWNTGELFF | TGTGCCAGCAGTGAATCAGGGTGGAACACCGGGGAGCTGTTTTTT
TRBJ2-7 | TRBV6-5 | TRBD2 | . | CASSYGISSGGYEQYF | TGTGCCAGCAGTTACGGCATCTCTAGCGGGGGCTACGAGCAGTACTTC
TRBJ1-2 | TRBV5-1 | . | . | CASSLLLNDYGYTF | TGCGCCAGCAGCTTGCTCCTGAACGACTATGGCTACACCTTC
TRBJ1-2 | TRBV29-1 | TRBD1 | . | CSALGQGGYGYTF | TGCAGCGCCCTAGGACAGGGAGGATATGGCTACACCTTC
TRBJ2-1 | TRBV20-1 | . | few | CSSGQPSYNEQFF | TGCAGCTCCGGACAGCCCTCCTACAATGAGCAGTTCTTC
TRBJ1-1 | TRBV7-3 | . | few | CASSLWPTSGVPEAFF | TGTGCCAGCAGCTTATGGCCCACCTCAGGGGTCCCTGAAGCTTTCTTT
TRBJ1-1 | TRBV7-9 | . | few | CASSLRRERDTEAFF | TGTGCCAGCAGCCTCCGTAGGGAACGGGACACTGAAGCTTTCTTT
TRBJ1-2 | TRBV4-2 | . | medium-sized | CASSQSLPGAVSNYGYTF | TGTGCCAGCAGCCAATCCCTTCCGGGGGCGGTTTCTAACTATGGCTACACCTTC
TRBJ1-1 | TRBV29-1 | . | few | CSGNRDTEAFF | TGCAGCGGTAACAGGGACACTGAAGCTTTCTTT
TRBJ2-3 | TRBV10-1 | TRBD2 | few | CATASGTSTDTQYF | TGCGCCACCGCTAGCGGGACTAGCACAGATACGCAGTATTTT
TRBJ2-5 | TRBV20-1 | . | few | CSATVQETQYF | TGCAGTGCTACGGTACAAGAGACCCAGTACTTC
TRBJ1-5 | TRBV27 | . | few | CATRKNSLQPQHF | TGTGCCACGAGAAAAAACAGTCTTCAGCCCCAGCATTTT
TRBJ1-6 | TRBV12-3/TRBV12-4 | . | . | CASSLRQNNSPLHF | TGTGCCAGCAGTTTGCGTCAGAATAATTCACCCCTCCACTTT
TRBJ1-2 | TRBV20-1 | TRBD1 | . | CSAPSRDRDGYTF | TGCAGTGCTCCGTCCCGGGACAGGGACGGCTACACCTTC
TRBJ2-3 | TRBV19 | . | . | CASSTAALDTQYF | TGTGCCAGTAGTACCGCGGCTCTAGATACGCAGTATTTT
TRBJ2-2 | TRBV6-1 | . | few | CASLTPGTGELFF | TGTGCCAGCCTTACCCCCGGGACCGGGGAGCTGTTTTTT
TRBJ1-6 | TRBV27 | . | . | CASSFGTGNFSPPHF | .
TRBJ1-6 | TRBV19 | TRBD1 | . | CASSPGQTYSPLHF | TGTGCCAGTAGCCCGGGACAGACATATTCACCCCTCCACTTT
TRBJ1-1 | TRBV7-6 | TRBD1 | few | CASSSRGGRQGQTEAFF | TGTGCCAGCAGCTCACGGGGGGGTAGACAGGGGCAAACTGAAGCTTTCTTT
TRBJ1-6 | TRBV7-2 | . | . | CASSLEGPSGDSPLHF | TGTGCCAGCAGCTTAGAAGGACCCTCAGGGGATTCACCCCTCCACTTT
TRBJ1-1 | TRBV20-1 | . | . | CSARYLGGMNTEAFF | TGCAGTGCTAGGTACCTGGGGGGGATGAACACTGAAGCTTTCTTT
TRBJ1-6 | TRBV5-1 | . | . | CASSLGQEASPLHF | TGCGCCAGCAGCTTGGGACAGGAAGCTTCACCCCTCCACTTT
TRBJ1-6 | TRBV2 | TRBD1 | few | CASSENLAGGNSPLHF | TGTGCCAGCAGTGAGAATCTGGCAGGGGGGAATTCACCCCTCCACTTT
TRBJ2-7 | TRBV19 | . | . | CASSRTAVGPFEQYF | TGTGCCAGTAGTAGGACTGCGGTGGGGCCCTTCGAGCAGTACTTC
TRBJ1-1 | TRBV20-1 | . | few | CSASAANTEAFF | TGCAGTGCTAGTGCGGCGAACACTGAAGCTTTCTTT
TRBJ2-1 | TRBV20-1 | . | few | CSASPWGDYNEQFF | TGCAGTGCTAGTCCCTGGGGGGACTACAATGAGCAGTTCTTC
TRBJ2-3 | TRBV7-2 | . | few | CASSVVNTQYF | TGTGCCAGCAGCGTAGTTAATACGCAGTATTTT
TRBJ1-2 | TRBV25-1 | . | few | CATSNGQSLYEF | TGTGCCACCTCCAACGGACAGTCCCTCTATGAGTTC
TRBJ2-5 | TRBV11-1 | . | . | CASSVGGPGTQYF | TGTGCCAGCAGTGTGGGGGGTCCGGGGACCCAGTACTTC
TRBJ1-6 | TRBV20-1 | . | . | CSARGLSSYNSPLHF | TGCAGTGCTCGAGGACTCAGCTCCTATAATTCACCCCTCCACTTT
TRBJ1-2 | TRBV20-1 | . | medium-sized | CSASHGAYGYTF | TGCAGTGCTAGCCACGGGGCCTATGGCTACACCTTC
TRBJ1-1 | TRBV19 | TRBD1 | . | CASSIDWGRGSRSNEAFF | TGTGCCAGTAGTATAGATTGGGGCAGGGGGAGCAGGAGTAATGAAGCTTTCTTT
TRBJ1-1 | TRBV19 | TRBD1 | few | CASRATPTGGANTEAFF | TGTGCCAGTAGAGCTACCCCGACAGGGGGAGCCAACACTGAAGCTTTCTTT
TRBJ2-7 | TRBV19 | . | . | CASSIDMWRYEQYF | TGTGCCAGTAGTATAGATATGTGGAGGTACGAGCAGTACTTC
TRBJ2-5 | TRBV20-1 | . | . | CSAVFETQYF | TGCAGTGCTGTCTTTGAAACCCAGTACTTC
TRBJ1-5 | TRBV20-1 | . | medium-sized | CSARDGPGQPQHF | TGCAGTGCTAGAGACGGGCCGGGTCAGCCCCAGCATTTT